Listed below are T cell receptor beta chains from one sample, sequenced in a study of shared clonotypes between healthy human individuals. Libraries were prepared by immunoSEQ multiplex PCR; TCRdb keeps only in-frame clonotypes and omits some of them. This table holds millions of clones, approximately 90% found once. The specimen sequenced was naive CD4+ T cells sorted from blood. All receptors derive from a man between 18 and 29 years old in good health. The CDR3 runs from the conserved cysteine through the conserved F or W. D genes are given only for firm matches. Size is stated for part of the rows, as once, few or many counts, or as a class when the clone is expanded.

J: TRBJ1-2; size: .; D: TRBD1; V: TRBV18; CDR3: CASSPQQGANYGYTF; DNA: TGTGCCAGCTCACCGCAGCAGGGGGCGAACTATGGCTACACCTTC
J: TRBJ2-7; size: .; D: .; V: TRBV5-1; CDR3: CASSRDNYEQYF; DNA: TGCGCCAGCAGCAGGGATAATTACGAGCAGTACTTC
J: TRBJ2-7; size: .; D: .; V: TRBV30; CDR3: CAWSVNSGDEQYF; DNA: TGTGCCTGGAGTGTAAACAGTGGAGACGAGCAGTACTTC
J: TRBJ1-1; size: few; D: .; V: TRBV10-1; CDR3: CASSASLGGEAFF; DNA: TGCGCCAGCAGTGCCTCCCTAGGGGGGGAAGCTTTCTTT
J: TRBJ2-5; size: .; D: TRBD2; V: TRBV9; CDR3: CASSPGTSGGPETQYF; DNA: TGTGCCAGCAGCCCGGGGACTAGCGGGGGCCCAGAGACCCAGTACTTC
J: TRBJ1-5; size: once; D: TRBD1; V: TRBV6-1; CDR3: CASSEQDRGRQPQHF; DNA: TGTGCCAGCAGTGAGCAGGACAGGGGGCGTCAGCCCCAGCATTTT
J: TRBJ1-5; size: few; D: .; V: TRBV18; CDR3: CASSPQGGNQPQHF; DNA: TGTGCCAGCTCACCTCAAGGTGGGAATCAGCCCCAGCATTTT
J: TRBJ1-1; size: few; D: .; V: TRBV19; CDR3: CASSPTLGAVEAFF; DNA: TGTGCCAGTAGTCCTACACTCGGGGCCGTTGAAGCTTTCTTT
J: TRBJ2-1; size: .; D: .; V: TRBV11-2; CDR3: CASSWTTYNEQFF; DNA: TGTGCCAGCAGCTGGACTACTTACAATGAGCAGTTCTTC
J: TRBJ1-2; size: .; D: TRBD1; V: TRBV7-9; CDR3: CASSPGTANYGYTF; DNA: TGTGCCAGCAGCCCTGGGACAGCTAACTATGGCTACACCTTC
J: TRBJ2-1; size: .; D: TRBD1; V: TRBV9; CDR3: CASSLWTGTLGSDQQFF; DNA: TGTGCCAGCAGCCTGTGGACAGGGACCCTCGGGTCAGATCAGCAGTTCTTC
J: TRBJ1-6; size: .; D: TRBD1; V: TRBV7-9; CDR3: CASNLQGAADSPLHF; DNA: TGTGCCAGCAATCTACAGGGGGCGGCTGATTCACCCCTCCACTTT
J: TRBJ2-4; size: once; D: .; V: TRBV19; CDR3: CATSVQGAGIIQYF; DNA: TGTGCCACCTCCGTGCAAGGTGCGGGTATCATTCAGTACTTC
J: TRBJ2-2; size: .; D: TRBD2; V: TRBV19; CDR3: CASSTSGGLAGELFF; DNA: TGTGCCAGTAGTACTAGCGGGGGGCTAGCCGGGGAGCTGTTTTTT
J: TRBJ2-2; size: once; D: TRBD2; V: TRBV7-2; CDR3: CASSSLTSGSSTGELFF; DNA: TGTGCCAGCAGCTCCTTGACTAGCGGGAGTAGCACCGGGGAGCTGTTTTTT
J: TRBJ2-7; size: .; D: .; V: TRBV6-5; CDR3: CASGITGSSYEQYF; DNA: TGTGCCAGCGGCATAACGGGCTCCTCCTACGAGCAGTACTTC
J: TRBJ2-7; size: .; D: .; V: TRBV7-9; CDR3: CASSTRSSYEQYF; DNA: TGTGCCAGCAGCACCCGGAGTTCCTACGAGCAGTACTTC
J: TRBJ1-2; size: .; D: .; V: TRBV7-2; CDR3: CASSLSWTTGGYGYTF; DNA: TGTGCCAGCAGCTTATCCTGGACAACGGGAGGTTATGGCTACACCTTC
J: TRBJ2-7; size: .; D: .; V: TRBV5-6; CDR3: CASSLAPDWTYEQYF; DNA: TGTGCCAGCAGCTTGGCACCAGATTGGACATACGAGCAGTACTTC
J: TRBJ2-7; size: .; D: TRBD2; V: TRBV7-2; CDR3: CASSLDASGRGEQYF; DNA: TGTGCCAGCAGCTTGGATGCTAGCGGGAGGGGCGAGCAGTACTTC
J: TRBJ1-6; size: .; D: TRBD1; V: TRBV6-5; CDR3: CASRTRDRAYSPLHF; DNA: TGTGCCAGCAGGACTCGGGACAGGGCTTATTCACCCCTCCACTTT
J: TRBJ2-7; size: .; D: TRBD2; V: TRBV6-5; CDR3: CASSPASGSYEQYF; DNA: TGTGCCAGCAGCCCCGCTAGCGGATCGTACGAGCAGTACTTC
J: TRBJ2-1; size: .; D: TRBD1; V: TRBV9; CDR3: CASSVSGTGISYNEQFF; DNA: TGTGCCAGCAGCGTGAGCGGGACAGGGATCTCCTACAATGAGCAGTTCTTC
J: TRBJ2-7; size: .; D: .; V: TRBV5-5; CDR3: CASSFVRSEQYF; DNA: TGTGCCAGCAGCTTTGTGCGTTCGGAGCAGTACTTC
J: TRBJ2-5; size: .; D: .; V: TRBV30; CDR3: CAYWDKETQYF; DNA: TGTGCCTACTGGGACAAAGAGACCCAGTACTTC
J: TRBJ2-7; size: few; D: .; V: TRBV11-2; CDR3: CASRYSYEQYF; DNA: TGTGCCAGCAGGTACTCCTACGAGCAGTACTTC
J: TRBJ2-2; size: once; D: TRBD2; V: TRBV7-9; CDR3: CASSPQREGNTGELFF; DNA: TGTGCCAGCAGCCCCCAACGGGAGGGGAACACCGGGGAGCTGTTTTTT
J: TRBJ2-2; size: once; D: .; V: TRBV29-1; CDR3: CSVGDSLNTGELFF; DNA: TGCAGCGTTGGGGACTCTTTAAACACCGGGGAGCTGTTTTTT
J: TRBJ2-7; size: .; D: .; V: TRBV18; CDR3: CASSPRGTSSYEQYF; DNA: TGTGCCAGCTCACCACGGGGGACCAGCTCCTACGAGCAGTACTTC
J: TRBJ2-1; size: .; D: .; V: TRBV29-1; CDR3: CSGSWGGSSYNEQFF; DNA: TGCAGCGGGTCGTGGGGGGGCAGTTCCTACAATGAGCAGTTCTTC
J: TRBJ1-1; size: few; D: .; V: TRBV29-1; CDR3: CSVDLGWTEAFF; DNA: TGCAGCGTTGATTTGGGGTGGACTGAAGCTTTCTTT
J: TRBJ2-2; size: .; D: TRBD1; V: TRBV5-1; CDR3: CASSSQTGYVTGELFF; DNA: TGCGCCAGCAGCTCCCAGACAGGGTATGTCACCGGGGAGCTGTTTTTT
J: TRBJ2-7; size: .; D: .; V: TRBV2; CDR3: CASREEPDSSRVDEQYF; DNA: TGTGCCAGCAGGGAGGAGCCTGACAGTAGTAGGGTCGACGAGCAGTACTTC
J: TRBJ1-2; size: .; D: .; V: TRBV11-2; CDR3: CASSFLAGDGYTF; DNA: TGTGCCAGCAGCTTTTTGGCCGGAGATGGCTACACCTTC
J: TRBJ2-1; size: .; D: TRBD2; V: TRBV5-1; CDR3: CASSLGVMVREASEQFF; DNA: TGCGCCAGCAGCTTGGGGGTTATGGTGCGGGAGGCAAGTGAGCAGTTCTTC
J: TRBJ1-1; size: few; D: TRBD1; V: TRBV19; CDR3: CASSMRDRNTEAFF; DNA: TGTGCCAGTAGTATGAGGGACAGGAACACTGAAGCTTTCTTT
J: TRBJ2-5; size: .; D: TRBD2; V: TRBV7-2; CDR3: CASSLLWLAGGAETQYF; DNA: TGTGCCAGCAGCTTACTCTGGTTAGCGGGGGGTGCGGAGACCCAGTACTTC
J: TRBJ2-7; size: once; D: .; V: TRBV6-6; CDR3: CASIGGTGLTTYQYF; DNA: TGTGCCAGCATCGGAGGGACGGGACTGACGACGTACCAGTACTTC
J: TRBJ2-1; size: .; D: .; V: TRBV7-6; CDR3: CASSPPVGSEGYNEQFF; DNA: TGTGCCAGCAGCCCCCCGGTTGGGAGTGAGGGTTACAATGAGCAGTTCTTC
J: TRBJ2-1; size: once; D: .; V: TRBV7-2; CDR3: CASSLVLNNEQFF; DNA: TGTGCCAGCAGCTTAGTCCTTAACAATGAGCAGTTCTTC
J: TRBJ2-7; size: .; D: .; V: TRBV27; CDR3: CASSLFLPPAYEQYF; DNA: TGTGCCAGCAGTTTATTTCTCCCGCCGGCTTACGAGCAGTACTTC
J: TRBJ1-6; size: .; D: .; V: TRBV19; CDR3: CASKDGRRPNSPLHF; DNA: TGTGCCAGTAAAGATGGGAGACGGCCAAATTCACCCCTCCACTTT
J: TRBJ1-4; size: .; D: .; V: TRBV5-1; CDR3: CASRVDPSTNEKLFF; DNA: TGCGCCAGCAGGGTAGACCCTTCAACTAATGAAAAACTGTTTTTT
J: TRBJ2-3; size: .; D: TRBD1; V: TRBV5-1; CDR3: CASSLRQGGTDTQYF; DNA: TGCGCCAGCAGCTTGAGACAGGGGGGAACAGATACGCAGTATTTT
J: TRBJ2-7; size: .; D: TRBD2; V: TRBV18; CDR3: CASSPPTSGVNEQYF; DNA: TGTGCCAGCTCACCACCGACTAGCGGTGTGAACGAGCAGTACTTC
J: TRBJ2-5; size: .; D: .; V: TRBV18; CDR3: CASSPTAETQYF; DNA: TGTGCCAGCTCACCGACGGCAGAGACCCAGTACTTC
J: TRBJ2-5; size: .; D: TRBD2; V: TRBV2; CDR3: CASSRGYLAGGRETQYF; DNA: TGTGCCAGCAGTCGAGGTTATCTAGCGGGAGGCCGCGAGACCCAGTACTTC
J: TRBJ2-4; size: .; D: .; V: TRBV19; CDR3: CASSRSDLAKNIQYF; DNA: TGTGCCAGTAGTCGGAGTGATCTAGCCAAAAACATTCAGTACTTC
J: TRBJ1-3; size: .; D: .; V: TRBV7-9; CDR3: CASSFGGAGNTIYF; DNA: TGTGCCAGCAGCTTCGGGGGGGCTGGAAACACCATATATTTT
J: TRBJ1-4; size: .; D: .; V: TRBV6-5; CDR3: CASSYDGGRGNEKLFF; DNA: TGTGCCAGCAGTTACGATGGGGGGCGTGGGAATGAAAAACTGTTTTTT
J: TRBJ2-2; size: .; D: TRBD1; V: TRBV7-9; CDR3: CASSLRQGGTGELFF; DNA: TGTGCCAGCAGCCTAAGACAGGGGGGTACCGGGGAGCTGTTTTTT